This TCR beta chain originates from a study of T-cell memory formation after mild COVID-19 (dated by TCRdb to the early 2020s). Concerning the study at large: TCR sequence clusters from the two donors were found to be largely donor specific. The cohort comprised two young, previously healthy adult volunteers, one female and one male. T-cell clones expanding and contracting after mild COVID-19 in a couple of donors were tracked by longitudinal TCRalpha and TCRbeta repertoire sequencing. What the work shows at the level of the full study, not this receptor alone: The study included only a couple of mild cases, and larger cohorts that include severe cases with pre-infection samples were judged to be necessary. Some responding clones were found in pre-infection memory, which suggests that pre-existing cross-reactive memory T cells took part in the SARS-CoV-2 response. Contracting CD4+ clones were located mainly in the CM and EM memory subsets, whereas CD8+ clones were found to be enriched in EMRA. Clones that contracted from day 15 to 85 showed balanced CD4/CD8 phenotypes, whereas a second wave of clones that expanded from day 15 to 37 leaned towards CD4+. Whether the second-wave clones peaking on day 37 were SARS-CoV-2 specific was not confirmed.

Ficoll-Paque density gradient centrifugation was the method used to isolate PBMCs. Concerning this clonotype itself: Its antigen has not been determined. Base qualities are not at hand, and no much larger clone is one base apart.

The run used an Illumina NovaSeq 6000. TCRalpha and TCRbeta cDNA libraries were built by 5'RACE with constant-segment primers, adding sample barcodes and unique molecular identifiers. RNA was extracted from every sample with Trizol reagent. Amplification of the libraries took two PCR steps, and the second step added a second sample barcode plus Illumina TruSeq adapters. The libraries were sequenced on an Illumina NovaSeq using 2 x 150 bp paired-end reads. Per the authors' processing: Reads were demultiplexed and collapsed into UMI-guided consensus sequences with migec v1.2.7. Using mixcr v2.1.11, UMI consensuses were aligned to TRA and TRB V and J templates and then assembled into clonotypes. A clonotype was counted as expanded or contracted only when both edgeR and NoisET called the clonotype significant, with the noise models trained on biological replicates. For edgeR calls, a false discovery rate-adjusted p below 0.01 and a log2 fold-change threshold of 1 were applied. As an exploratory analysis of dynamics, max-normalized trajectories of the 1000 most abundant clonotypes were examined by PCA with hierarchical clustering. Separately sequenced CD4+ and CD8+ repertoires were used to assign the CD4 or CD8 phenotype of responding clones. In-frame beta chains were kept once TCRdb had trimmed the public reads at Q25 with fastp and called clones with MiXCR. Each entry merges the rows of one CDR3 protein and shows their most common DNA and genes. It is TCRdb's table, rather than the study itself, that gives the V and J calls and clone size. Here the sample has about 82,000 distinct CDR3 sequences; more than 12% occur a single time. The ten largest make up about 43% of the sample.

The CDR3, cysteine through phenylalanine, is 16 amino acids long. Only CDR3 DNA is held: 48 bases, read in frame from base 1. In the germline V gene, CDR1 corresponds to MNHEY and CDR2 to SVGAGI. Unmatched junction bases come to 11, with V trimmed by 7 bases and J by 3 bases. Material: PBMCs or a T cell subset sorted from them (not recorded which). This clonotype originated in a man between 18 and 35 years old who had mild COVID-19 (a few samples of this study predate the infection). The sample titles of this study are shuffled in the database, so cell type and time point are left out; the donor was told from shared clones. The V gene is TRBV6-5 and the J gene is TRBJ2-7; 11 middle bases align to TRBD1. The DNA is TGTGCCAGCATTGGACAGGGGGCGAAGGGTGGCTACGAGCAGTACTTC. Its translation is CASIGQGAKGGYEQYF.